Sequencing of this T cell receptor beta chain was carried out in a study of early T cells in non-severe SARS-CoV-2 infection. Study-wide background: Sequencing input comprised bulk RNA from unsorted whole blood; chain pairing was not available.

This clonotype has ten or more counts. Its antigen is still unknown. The germline V and J ends were trimmed by 4 bases and 4 bases, with 16 bases remaining between them. CDR3 length: 15 amino acids. Germline V gene data show CDR1 as MDHEN and CDR2 as SYDVKM. TCRdb redid the calling of the 5' RACE reads with MiXCR, one entry per CDR3 protein. Altogether approximately 77,000 distinct CDR3 sequences are present, roughly 16% being singletons, with the ten largest covering more than 10%. Study-wide results and limits: Anti-spike CD8 responses were favored in VDJdb matching, and private and CD4 specificities were missed.

The chain is built from TRBV28 and TRBJ1-2; D remains unclear. The clonotype was recovered from an adult who was a healthcare worker with PCR-confirmed SARS-CoV-2 infection or an uninfected control (not recorded which). Sequencing was carried out using whole blood. The CDR3 DNA sequence: TGTGCCAGCAGTTCACCCTCCACAGCGAGCTATGGCTACACCTTC. It codes for CASSSPSTASYGYTF.